What follows is one T cell receptor (beta chain) and its context. The antigen is unknown. Germline V lookup: CDR1 LGHDT, CDR2 YNNKEL (reference sequence). The CDR3 is 15 amino acids. V was cut by 3 bases and J by 0 bases, with 12 bases left in between. This specimen belongs to a study of Ad26.COV2.S vaccination and SARS-CoV-2 variants. Study results and limitations: Greater spike-specific TCR breadth was seen in vaccine recipients than in placebo recipients. Post-vaccination spike-specific CD8+ and CD4+ T cell responses reportedly had substantial breadth. Recipients of either vaccine or placebo displayed similar breadth of non-spike TCRs.

The repertoire was sequenced with immunoSEQ multiplex PCR; TCRdb's copy has only in-frame clones and lacks some. Here the sample spans more than 120,000 clones, about nine tenths being singletons. This TCR was sampled from a human donor who had recovered from COVID-19. This specimen was peripheral blood, taken after recovery from COVID-19. The chain employs TRBV3-1 (or the pseudogene TRBV3-2) and TRBJ2-7; no definite D call. The CDR3 reads CASSHGSEYSYEQYF. Written as DNA, the CDR3 is TGTGCCAGCAGCCACGGGTCAGAGTACTCCTACGAGCAGTACTTC.